The 10 T cell receptor beta chains in this list originate from one sample, sequenced in a study of shared clonotypes between healthy human individuals. Using immunoSEQ multiplex PCR, the repertoire was profiled, and TCRdb retains in-frame clones only, with some absent. The table includes approximately 2.3 million clones, 90% to 95% detected once. Sequences were obtained from naive CD4+ T cells from PBMCs. Subset indicated: CD45RA+ positively selected. The source of these receptors is a man aged 18 to 29 in good health. Some clones in this sample may be carry-over from other donors' samples.

This clone was counted a single time. This chain connects TRBV28 to TRBJ1-2; the D gene is possibly TRBD1 (6 bases). The V gene's germline CDR1 is MDHEN and CDR2 SYDVKM. CDR3 length equals 14 residues. V was pared by 1 base and J by 5 bases, with 11 bases between. CDR3 nucleotide sequence: TGTGCCAGCAGTTTATATTACAGGGAGTATGGCTACACCTTC. It yields the protein CASSLYYREYGYTF.

V gene TRBV7-3 combines with J gene TRBJ2-5; 16 nucleotides agree with TRBD2. Per germline, CDR1 SGHTA and CDR2 FQGTGA. The V and J ends lost 5 bases and 5 bases, in that order; junction bases with no gene match: 2. The CDR3 runs 15 residues. The CDR3 spells CASSKGLAGGETQYF. The CDR3 DNA reads as TGTGCCAGCAGCAAGGGACTAGCGGGAGGGGAGACCCAGTACTTC.

This clone was seen a single time. The J gene is TRBJ2-1, the V gene TRBV14; D is perhaps TRBD1 (6 bases). The CDR3 consists of 13 residues. Germline V gene sequence: CDR1 SGHDN, CDR2 FVKESK. Between the trimmed V and J ends, which lost 2 bases and 12 bases, there was a span of 14 bases. The CDR3 spells CASSQRQAAGQFF. The CDR3 DNA reads TGTGCCAGCAGCCAACGACAGGCCGCAGGGCAGTTCTTC.

The V and J genes are TRBV4-1 and TRBJ2-5; 11 bases map to TRBD2. Germline V CDR1 and CDR2: MGHRA, YSYEKL. The CDR3 is 16 residues long. Trimming took 2 bases from V and 3 from J; bases not matched to a gene: 5. The CDR3 nucleotides read TGCGCCAGCAGCCAAACTATAGCGGGAGGGGAAGAGACCCAGTACTTC. Translation: CASSQTIAGGEETQYF.

The chain is built from TRBV9 and TRBJ2-2; D perhaps matches TRBD2 (6 bases). The CDR3 consists of 17 residues. Trimming removed 0 bases at V and 6 bases at J, with 18 bases between. Germline V gives CDR1 SGDLS, CDR2 YYNGEE. The CDR3: CASSVGLLASGPGELFF. In DNA form, the CDR3 reads TGTGCCAGCAGCGTAGGACTCCTAGCGAGCGGGCCCGGGGAGCTGTTTTTT.

The chain uses TRBV11-3 and TRBJ2-3; D might be TRBD2 (6 bases). CDR1 and CDR2 (germline): SGHNT, YENEEA. The CDR3 runs to 15 residues. The V end lost 1 base, the J end lost 6 bases, and 14 bases lay between the germline ends. In DNA form, the CDR3 reads TGTGCCAGCAGCTTAGGCGGCGGGACTGGGGATACGCAGTATTTT. It codes for CASSLGGGTGDTQYF.

The chain recombines TRBV4-1 with TRBJ2-5; a weak D match, TRBD1 (5 bases). V was pared by 0 bases and J by 2 bases, with 13 bases between. Germline CDR1 and CDR2: MGHRA and YSYEKL. The CDR3 runs 16 residues. CDR3 coding DNA: TGCGCCAGCAGCCAAGATCGGGTAGGGGTACAAGAGACCCAGTACTTC. Protein product: CASSQDRVGVQETQYF.

The J gene is TRBJ2-7, the V gene TRBV6-5, with 8 bases fitting TRBD2. The CDR3 length is 15 residues. The germline CDR1 and CDR2 sequences are MNHEY and SVGAGI. V lost 4 bases, J lost 1 base, and 6 bases stayed unmatched. CDR3 coding DNA: TGTGCCAGCAGTTCCGCGGGGGGTCCTTCCTACGAGCAGTACTTC. This translates into CASSSAGGPSYEQYF.

The rearrangement joins TRBV4-3 to TRBJ2-1; TRBD2 matches at 13 bases. The germline V gene has CDR1 LGHNA and CDR2 YSLEER. V lost 4 bases and J lost 5; bases outside the gene matches: 8. The CDR3 is 17 amino acids. The CDR3 DNA is TGCGCCAGCAGCCGCAGACTAGCGGGAGGTCTCAACAATGAGCAGTTCTTC. It yields the protein CASSRRLAGGLNNEQFF.

The chain uses TRBV2 and TRBJ2-7; TRBD2 aligns across 7 bases. Germline-derived CDR1 and CDR2 are SNHLY and FYNNEI. V lost 6 bases, J lost 5 bases, and 7 bases stayed unmatched. The CDR3 sequence is 13 residues long. The CDR3 nucleotides are TGTGCCAGCAGAACGGGGGGATCGGACGAGCAGTACTTC. This codes for CASRTGGSDEQYF.